This TCR beta chain was documented in a study of breast tumors, draining lymph nodes, adjacent tissues. Study findings and constraints: Tumor T cell lymph node origin was a supported hypothesis, not proven. Tumor TCR diversity was below lymph nodes but above nontumor tissue.

TCRdb reprocessed the multiplex PCR reads via MiXCR and lists one record per CDR3 protein. The repertoire holds about 89,000 distinct CDR3 sequences, around 29% seen once, with over 6.5% in the top ten. Trimming pared 6 bases from V and 0 bases from J, leaving 12 bases between. Per the germline V gene, CDR1 is MNHEY and CDR2 is SMNVEV (reference sequence). This CDR3 spans 15 amino acids. This clonotype was counted ten times or more. Its antigen is not identified. Samples came from axillary lymph nodes draining the breast cancer. Material: axillary lymph node tissue. The TCR comes from a female donor with breast cancer. Some clones in this sample may be carry-over from other donors' samples. The chain is built from TRBV27 and TRBJ1-3; D unclear. The CDR3: CASRPASHSGNTIYF. CDR3 bases: TGTGCCAGCAGGCCCGCTAGTCACTCTGGAAACACCATATATTTT.